The 6 T cell receptor beta chains below were found in one sample sequenced in a study of T cell responses to AZD1222 COVID-19 vaccine. Sequencing was performed with immunoSEQ multiplex PCR; in TCRdb, only in-frame clones are kept and a portion is missing. The sample shows 110,000 to 150,000 clones, approximately 89% of them seen only once. Sequenced material: peripheral blood, taken on day 0 of AZD1222 vaccination. These receptors were collected from an adult in good health.

The chain is built from TRBV5-1 and TRBJ2-2; TRBD2 aligns across 14 bases. CDR1 and CDR2 (germline): SGHRS, YFSETQ. V dropped 7 bases and J dropped 7; count of bases not matched to a gene: 9. This CDR3 has 16 residues. This chain's CDR3 is CASSGGLAGDNGELFF. CDR3 nucleotide sequence: TGCGCCAGCTCAGGGGGACTAGCGGGAGATAACGGGGAGCTGTTTTTT. Full variable domain (missing parts from reference TRBV5-1 and TRBJ2-2): KAGVTQTPRYLIKTRGQQVTLSCSPISGHRSVSWYQQTPGQGLQFLFEYFSETQRNKGNFPGRFSGRQFSNSRSEMNVSTLELGDSALYLCASSGGLAGDNGELFFGEGSRLTVL.

The CDR3 bases are TGCGCCAGCATGGGCAGAGCCTACGAGCAGTACTTC. This sequence encodes CASMGRAYEQYF. The chain joins TRBV10-1 to TRBJ2-7; D gene ambiguous. The CDR3 spans 12 residues. The germline gives CDR1 WNHNN, CDR2 SYGVQD (reference sequence). Trimming shortened V by 7 bases and J by 2 bases, and 9 bases separated the two germline ends.

The V call is TRBV4-2, the J call TRBJ2-5, with 10 bases fitting TRBD2. The length of the CDR3 is 16 residues. Losses at the gene ends were 1 base for V and 2 bases for J; bases not matched to a gene: 4. The germline CDR1 and CDR2 sequences are LGHNA and YNFKEQ. CDR3: CASSQGGTSEQETQYF. The CDR3 DNA sequence: TGTGCCAGCAGCCAAGGGGGGACTAGCGAGCAAGAGACCCAGTACTTC.

The CDR3 sequence is CASSLLTGGNEKLFF. As DNA, the CDR3 is TGCGCCAGCAGCTTATTGACAGGGGGCAATGAAAAACTGTTTTTT. The gene calls are TRBV5-1 and TRBJ1-4; TRBD1 aligns across 10 bases. Germline trimming cut 2 bases from V and 5 bases from J; bases unmatched to any gene: 3. The CDR3 runs to 15 residues. Germline lookup yields CDR1 SGHRS and CDR2 YFSETQ.

This clone has only a few counts. This chain connects TRBV3-1 (or the pseudogene TRBV3-2) to TRBJ2-3; weak D call: TRBD1 (6 bases). In germline, CDR1 is LGHDT, CDR2 YNNKEL (reference sequence). The CDR3 loop spans 17 amino acids. V dropped 4 bases and J dropped 2 bases, with 19 bases sitting between them. The CDR3 reads CASSPPWGRANTDTQYF. CDR3 bases: TGTGCCAGCAGCCCCCCATGGGGGCGGGCGAACACAGATACGCAGTATTTT.

This clone occurred once. The chain has TRBV2 and TRBJ1-1; D is unclear. The V gene lost 9 bases and the J gene lost 3 bases, with 2 bases spanning the gap. This CDR3 region has 9 residues. CDR1 and CDR2 from the germline V gene are SNHLY and FYNNEI. CDR3 DNA: TGTGCCAGAGACACTGAAGCTTTCTTT. It specifies CARDTEAFF.